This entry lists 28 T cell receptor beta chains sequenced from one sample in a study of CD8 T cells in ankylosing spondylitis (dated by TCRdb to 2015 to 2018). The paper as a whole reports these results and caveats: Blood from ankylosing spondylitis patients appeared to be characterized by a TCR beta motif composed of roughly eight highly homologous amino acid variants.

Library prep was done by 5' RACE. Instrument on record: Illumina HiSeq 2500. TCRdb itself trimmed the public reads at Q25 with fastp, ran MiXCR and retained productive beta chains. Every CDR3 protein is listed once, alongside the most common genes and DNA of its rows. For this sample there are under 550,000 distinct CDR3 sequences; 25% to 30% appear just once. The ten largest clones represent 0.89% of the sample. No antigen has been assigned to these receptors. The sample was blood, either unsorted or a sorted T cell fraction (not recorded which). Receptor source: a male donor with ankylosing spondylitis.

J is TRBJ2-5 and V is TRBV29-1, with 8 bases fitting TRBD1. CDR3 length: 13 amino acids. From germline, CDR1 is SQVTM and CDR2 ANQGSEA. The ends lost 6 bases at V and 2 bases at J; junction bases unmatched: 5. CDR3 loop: CSVGQVPQETQYF. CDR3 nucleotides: TGCAGCGTGGGACAGGTCCCTCAAGAGACCCAGTACTTC.

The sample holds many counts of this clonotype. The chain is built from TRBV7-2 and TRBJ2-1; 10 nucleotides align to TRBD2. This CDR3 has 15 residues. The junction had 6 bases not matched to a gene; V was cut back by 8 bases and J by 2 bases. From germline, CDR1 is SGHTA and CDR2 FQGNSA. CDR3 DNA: TGTGCCAGCTCCCTACTAGCGGGAACCTACAATGAGCAGTTCTTC. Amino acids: CASSLLAGTYNEQFF.

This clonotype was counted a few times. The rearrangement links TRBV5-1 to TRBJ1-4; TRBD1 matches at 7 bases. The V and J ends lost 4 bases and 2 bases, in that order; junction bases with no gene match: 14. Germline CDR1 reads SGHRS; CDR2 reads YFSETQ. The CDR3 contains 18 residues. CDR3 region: CASSLTGTAAGTNEKLFF. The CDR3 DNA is TGCGCCAGCAGCCTGACCGGGACAGCCGCGGGTACTAATGAAAAACTGTTTTTT.

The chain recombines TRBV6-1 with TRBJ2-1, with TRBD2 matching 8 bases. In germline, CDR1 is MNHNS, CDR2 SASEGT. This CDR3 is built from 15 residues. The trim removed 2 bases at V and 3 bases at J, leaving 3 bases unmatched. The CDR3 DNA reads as TGTGCCAGCAGTGAATTAGCGGGGCTCTACAATGAGCAGTTCTTC. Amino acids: CASSELAGLYNEQFF.

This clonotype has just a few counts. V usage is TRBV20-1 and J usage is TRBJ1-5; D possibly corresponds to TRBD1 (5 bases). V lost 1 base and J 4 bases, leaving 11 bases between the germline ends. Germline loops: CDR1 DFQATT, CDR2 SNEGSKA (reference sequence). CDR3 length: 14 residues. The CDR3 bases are TGCAGTGCTAGAGGGGGAGGGGCAAATCAGCCCCAGCATTTT. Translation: CSARGGGANQPQHF.

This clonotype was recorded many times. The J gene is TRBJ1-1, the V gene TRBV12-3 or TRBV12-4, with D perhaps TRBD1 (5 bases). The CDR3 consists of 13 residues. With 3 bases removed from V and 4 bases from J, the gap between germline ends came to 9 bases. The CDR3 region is CASSFGGGTEAFF. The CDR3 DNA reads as TGTGCCAGCAGTTTCGGGGGTGGCACTGAAGCTTTCTTT.

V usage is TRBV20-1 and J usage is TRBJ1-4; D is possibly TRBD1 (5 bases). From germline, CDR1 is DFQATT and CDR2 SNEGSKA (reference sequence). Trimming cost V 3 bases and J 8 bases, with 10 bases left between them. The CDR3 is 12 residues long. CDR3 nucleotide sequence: TGCAGTGCTAGGGACACTGGGGAAAAACTGTTTTTT. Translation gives CSARDTGEKLFF.

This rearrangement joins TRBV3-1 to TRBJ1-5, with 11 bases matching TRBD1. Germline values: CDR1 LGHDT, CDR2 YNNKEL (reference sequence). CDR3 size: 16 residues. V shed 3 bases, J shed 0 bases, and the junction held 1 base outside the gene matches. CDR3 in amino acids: CASSQGTGGSNQPQHF. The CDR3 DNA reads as TGTGCCAGCAGCCAGGGGACAGGGGGTAGCAATCAGCCCCAGCATTTT.

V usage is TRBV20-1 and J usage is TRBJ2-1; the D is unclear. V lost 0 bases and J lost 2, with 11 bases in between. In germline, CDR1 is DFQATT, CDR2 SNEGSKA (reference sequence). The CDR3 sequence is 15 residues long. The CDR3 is CSARDFSATYNEQFF. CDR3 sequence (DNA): TGCAGTGCTAGAGATTTCAGCGCGACCTACAATGAGCAGTTCTTC.

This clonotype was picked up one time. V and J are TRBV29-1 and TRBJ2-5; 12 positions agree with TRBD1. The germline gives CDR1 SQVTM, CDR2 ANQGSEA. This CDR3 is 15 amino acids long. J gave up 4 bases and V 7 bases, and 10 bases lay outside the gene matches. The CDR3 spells CSGGPGQGAGETQYF. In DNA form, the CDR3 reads TGCAGCGGAGGTCCGGGACAGGGGGCTGGAGAGACCCAGTACTTC.

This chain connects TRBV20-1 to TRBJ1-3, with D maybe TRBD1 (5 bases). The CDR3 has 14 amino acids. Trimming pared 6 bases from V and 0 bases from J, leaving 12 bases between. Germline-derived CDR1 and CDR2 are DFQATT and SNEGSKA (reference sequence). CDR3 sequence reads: CSAVTVRSGNTIYF. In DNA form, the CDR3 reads TGCAGTGCCGTGACAGTCCGCTCTGGAAACACCATATATTTT.

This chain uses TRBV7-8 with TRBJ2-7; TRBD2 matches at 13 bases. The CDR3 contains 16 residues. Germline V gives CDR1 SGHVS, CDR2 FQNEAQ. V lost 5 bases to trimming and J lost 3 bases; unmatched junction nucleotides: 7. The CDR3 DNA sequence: TGTGCCAGCAGCCAGGGGACTAGCGGGATCCTCTACGAGCAGTACTTC. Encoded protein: CASSQGTSGILYEQYF.

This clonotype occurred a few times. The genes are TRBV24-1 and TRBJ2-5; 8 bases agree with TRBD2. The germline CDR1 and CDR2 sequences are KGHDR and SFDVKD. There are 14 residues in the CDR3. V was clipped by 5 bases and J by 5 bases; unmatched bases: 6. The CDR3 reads CATSVGRAEETQYF. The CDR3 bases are TGTGCCACCAGTGTCGGGAGGGCCGAGGAGACCCAGTACTTC.

The CDR3 DNA follows: TGTGCCAGCAGTTTCTTTAGCGGGAGAGGGAATACGCAGTATTTT. Residues: CASSFFSGRGNTQYF. The genes are TRBV27 and TRBJ2-3; TRBD2 agrees at 9 bases. This CDR3 comprises 15 residues. Germline V CDR1 and CDR2: MNHEY, SMNVEV (reference sequence). The V gene end was trimmed by 3 bases and the J gene end by 7 bases; junction bases not matched to a gene: 8.

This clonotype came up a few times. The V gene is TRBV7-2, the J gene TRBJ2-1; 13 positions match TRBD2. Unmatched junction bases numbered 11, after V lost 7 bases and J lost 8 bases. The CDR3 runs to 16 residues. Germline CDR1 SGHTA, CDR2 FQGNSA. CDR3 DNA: TGTGCCAGCACCGGGGCCGGGACTAGCGGGATCTATGAGCAGTTCTTC. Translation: CASTGAGTSGIYEQFF.

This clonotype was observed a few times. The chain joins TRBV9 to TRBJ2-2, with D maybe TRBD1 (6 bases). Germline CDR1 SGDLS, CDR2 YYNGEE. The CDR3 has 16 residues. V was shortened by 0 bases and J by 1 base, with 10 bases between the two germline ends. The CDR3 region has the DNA TGTGCCAGCAGCGTAGCTGGGGGACAGAACACCGGGGAGCTGTTTTTT. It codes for CASSVAGGQNTGELFF.

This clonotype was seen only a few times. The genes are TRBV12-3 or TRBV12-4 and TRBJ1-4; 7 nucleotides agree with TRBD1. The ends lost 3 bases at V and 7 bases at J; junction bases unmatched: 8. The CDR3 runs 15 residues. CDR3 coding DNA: TGTGCCAGCAGTTTTGCCGGGACAGTCGGTGAAAAACTGTTTTTT. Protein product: CASSFAGTVGEKLFF.

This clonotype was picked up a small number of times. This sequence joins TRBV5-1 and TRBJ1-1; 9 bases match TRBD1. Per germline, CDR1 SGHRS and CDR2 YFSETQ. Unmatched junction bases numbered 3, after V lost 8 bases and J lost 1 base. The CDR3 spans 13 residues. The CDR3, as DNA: TGCGCCAGTCAACAGGGGGCGAACACTGAAGCTTTCTTT. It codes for CASQQGANTEAFF.

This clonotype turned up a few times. In DNA form, the CDR3 reads TGTGCCAGCAGTTTAGGGGTAGGCTATGGCTACACCTTC. Encoded protein: CASSLGVGYGYTF. The chain combines TRBV12-3 or TRBV12-4 with TRBJ1-2; D unclear. The CDR3 totals 13 residues. Trimming removed 1 base at V and 4 bases at J, with 7 bases between.

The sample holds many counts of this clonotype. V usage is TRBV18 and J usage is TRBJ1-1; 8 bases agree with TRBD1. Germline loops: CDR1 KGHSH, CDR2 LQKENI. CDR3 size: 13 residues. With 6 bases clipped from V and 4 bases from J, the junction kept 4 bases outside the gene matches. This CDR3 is CASSPGQGTEAFF. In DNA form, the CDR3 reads TGTGCCAGCTCCCCCGGACAGGGCACTGAAGCTTTCTTT. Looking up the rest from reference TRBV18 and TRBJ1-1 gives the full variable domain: NAGVMQNPRHLVRRRGQEARLRCSPMKGHSHVYWYRQLPEEGLKFMVYLQKENIIDESGMPKERFSAEFPKEGPSILRIQQVVRGDSAAYFCASSPGQGTEAFFGQGTRLTVV.

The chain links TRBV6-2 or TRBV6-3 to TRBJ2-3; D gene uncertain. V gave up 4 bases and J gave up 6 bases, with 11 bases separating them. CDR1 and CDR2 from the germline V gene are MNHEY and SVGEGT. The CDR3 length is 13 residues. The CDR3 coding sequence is TGTGCCAGCAGTTCGCTCACTCAGGATACGCAGTATTTT. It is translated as CASSSLTQDTQYF.

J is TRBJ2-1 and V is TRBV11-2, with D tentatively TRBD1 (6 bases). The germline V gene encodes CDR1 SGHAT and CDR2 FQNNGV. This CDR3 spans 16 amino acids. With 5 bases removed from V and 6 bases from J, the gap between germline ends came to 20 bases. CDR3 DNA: TGTGCCAGCAGCGGCCAATCCGGGACAACATTCAATGAGCAGTTCTTC. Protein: CASSGQSGTTFNEQFF.

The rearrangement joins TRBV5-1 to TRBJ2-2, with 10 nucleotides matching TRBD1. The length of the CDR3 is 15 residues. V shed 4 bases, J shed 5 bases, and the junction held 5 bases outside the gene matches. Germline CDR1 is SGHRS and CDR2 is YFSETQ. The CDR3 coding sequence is TGCGCCAGCAGCCGCGGGACAGGGGAGACCGGGGAGCTGTTTTTT. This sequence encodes CASSRGTGETGELFF.

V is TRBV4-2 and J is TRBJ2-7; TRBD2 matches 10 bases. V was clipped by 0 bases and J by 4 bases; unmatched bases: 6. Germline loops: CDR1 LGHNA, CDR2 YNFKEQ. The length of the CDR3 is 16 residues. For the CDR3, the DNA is TGTGCCAGCAGCCAAGATCTGAGCGGGAGGGTGTACGAGCAGTACTTC. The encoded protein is CASSQDLSGRVYEQYF.

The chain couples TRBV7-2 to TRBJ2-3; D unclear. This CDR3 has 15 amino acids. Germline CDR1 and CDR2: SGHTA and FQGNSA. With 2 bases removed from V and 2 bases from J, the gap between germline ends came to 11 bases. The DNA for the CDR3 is TGTGCCAGCAGCTTATTTGGGCAGTCCACAGATACGCAGTATTTT. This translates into CASSLFGQSTDTQYF.

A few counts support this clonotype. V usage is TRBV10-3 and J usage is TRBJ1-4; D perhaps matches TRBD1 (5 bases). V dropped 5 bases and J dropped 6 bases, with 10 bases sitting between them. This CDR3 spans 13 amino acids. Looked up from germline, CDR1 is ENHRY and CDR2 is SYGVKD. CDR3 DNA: TGTGCCATCAGTAGGGGACCGGATGAAAAACTGTTTTTT. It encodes CAISRGPDEKLFF.

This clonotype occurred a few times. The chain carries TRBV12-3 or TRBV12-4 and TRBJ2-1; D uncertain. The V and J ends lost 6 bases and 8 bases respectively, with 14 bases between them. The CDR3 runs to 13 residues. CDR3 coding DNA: TGTGCCAGCAGCCCCCCCGGTTCCCATGAGCAGTTCTTC. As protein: CASSPPGSHEQFF.

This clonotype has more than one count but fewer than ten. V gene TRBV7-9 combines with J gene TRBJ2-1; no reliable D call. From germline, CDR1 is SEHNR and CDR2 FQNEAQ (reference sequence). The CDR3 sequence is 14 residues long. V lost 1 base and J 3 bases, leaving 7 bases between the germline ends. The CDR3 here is CASSLEGDYNEQFF. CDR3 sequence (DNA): TGTGCCAGCAGCTTAGAGGGCGACTACAATGAGCAGTTCTTC.